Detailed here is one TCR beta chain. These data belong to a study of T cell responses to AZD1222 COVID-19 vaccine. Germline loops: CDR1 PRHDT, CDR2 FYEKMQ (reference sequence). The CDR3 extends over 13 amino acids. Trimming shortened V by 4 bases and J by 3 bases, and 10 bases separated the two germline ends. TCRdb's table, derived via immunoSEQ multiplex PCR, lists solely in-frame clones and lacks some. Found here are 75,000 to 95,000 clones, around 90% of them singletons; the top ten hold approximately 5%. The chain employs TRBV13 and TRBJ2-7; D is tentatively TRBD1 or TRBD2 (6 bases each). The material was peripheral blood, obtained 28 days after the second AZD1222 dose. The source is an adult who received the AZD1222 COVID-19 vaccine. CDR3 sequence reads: CASSWGAGYEQYV. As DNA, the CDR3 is TGTGCCAGCAGCTGGGGGGCGGGCTACGAGCAGTACGTC.